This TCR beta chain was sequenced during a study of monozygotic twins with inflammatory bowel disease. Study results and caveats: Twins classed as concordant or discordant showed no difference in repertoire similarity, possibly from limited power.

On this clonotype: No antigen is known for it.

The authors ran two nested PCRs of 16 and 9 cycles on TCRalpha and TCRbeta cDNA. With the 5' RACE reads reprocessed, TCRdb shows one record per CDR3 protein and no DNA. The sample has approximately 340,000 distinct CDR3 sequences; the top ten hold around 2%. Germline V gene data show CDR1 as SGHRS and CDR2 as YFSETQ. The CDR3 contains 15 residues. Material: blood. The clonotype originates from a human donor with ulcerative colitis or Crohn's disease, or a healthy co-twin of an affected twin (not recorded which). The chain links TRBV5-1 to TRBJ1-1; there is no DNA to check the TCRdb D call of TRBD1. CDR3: CASPASYPGRGKAFF.